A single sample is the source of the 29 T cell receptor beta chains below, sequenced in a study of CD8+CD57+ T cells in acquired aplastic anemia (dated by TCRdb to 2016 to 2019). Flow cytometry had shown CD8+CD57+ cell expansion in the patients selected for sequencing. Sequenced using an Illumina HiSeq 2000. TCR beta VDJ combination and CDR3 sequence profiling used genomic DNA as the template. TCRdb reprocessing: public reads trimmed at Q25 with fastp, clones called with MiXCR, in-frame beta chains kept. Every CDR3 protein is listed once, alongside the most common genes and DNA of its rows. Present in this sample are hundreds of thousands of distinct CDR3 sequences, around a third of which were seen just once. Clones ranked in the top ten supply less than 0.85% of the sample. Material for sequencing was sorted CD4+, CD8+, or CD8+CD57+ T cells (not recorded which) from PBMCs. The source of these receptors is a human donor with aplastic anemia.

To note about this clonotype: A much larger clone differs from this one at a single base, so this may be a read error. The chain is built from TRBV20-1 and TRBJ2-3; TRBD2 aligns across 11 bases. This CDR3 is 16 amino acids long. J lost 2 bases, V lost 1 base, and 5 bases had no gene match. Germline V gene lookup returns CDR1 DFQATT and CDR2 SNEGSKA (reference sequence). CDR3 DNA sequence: TGCAGTGCTAGAGCGACTAGCGGGACTGACACAGATACGCAGTATTTT. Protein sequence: CSARATSGTDTDTQYF.

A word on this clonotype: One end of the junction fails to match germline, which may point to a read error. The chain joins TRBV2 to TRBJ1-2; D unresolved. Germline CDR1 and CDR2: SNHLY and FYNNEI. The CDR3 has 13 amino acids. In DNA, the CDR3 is TGTGCCAGCACATGGAACAGTCGGTATGGCCACACCTTC. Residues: CASTWNSRYGHTF.

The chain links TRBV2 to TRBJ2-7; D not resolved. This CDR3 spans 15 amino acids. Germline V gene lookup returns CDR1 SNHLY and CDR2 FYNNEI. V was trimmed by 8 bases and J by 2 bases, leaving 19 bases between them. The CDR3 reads CASSPRRSQTYEQYF. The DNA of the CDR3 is TGTGCCAGCTCACCACGAAGGTCACAAACCTACGAGCAGTACTTC.

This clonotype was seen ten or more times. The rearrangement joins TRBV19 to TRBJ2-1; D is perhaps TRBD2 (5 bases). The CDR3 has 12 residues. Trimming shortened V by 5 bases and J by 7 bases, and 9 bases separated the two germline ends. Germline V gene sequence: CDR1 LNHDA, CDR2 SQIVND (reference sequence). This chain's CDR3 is CASSLLANEQFF. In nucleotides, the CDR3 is TGTGCCAGTAGTCTCCTAGCAAATGAGCAGTTCTTC.

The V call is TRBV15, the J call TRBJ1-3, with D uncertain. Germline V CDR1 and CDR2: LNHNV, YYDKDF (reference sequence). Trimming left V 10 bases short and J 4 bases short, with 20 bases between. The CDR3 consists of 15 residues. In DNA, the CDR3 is TGTGCCAGCAGTTTAATGCGGGTGGGCGGAAACACCATATATTTT. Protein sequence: CASSLMRVGGNTIYF. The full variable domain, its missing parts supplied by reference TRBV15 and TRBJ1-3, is DAMVIQNPRYQVTQFGKPVTLSCSQTLNHNVMYWYQQKSSQAPKLLFHYYDKDFNNEADTPDNFQSRRPNTSFCFLDIRSPGLGDTAMYLCASSLMRVGGNTIYFGEGSWLTVV.

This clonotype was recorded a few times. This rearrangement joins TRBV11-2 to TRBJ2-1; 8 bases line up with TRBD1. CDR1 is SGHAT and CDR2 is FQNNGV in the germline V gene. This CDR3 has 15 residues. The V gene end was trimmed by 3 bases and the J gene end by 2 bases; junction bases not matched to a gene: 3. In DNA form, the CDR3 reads TGTGCCAGCAGCTTGGACAGGGTAGCCTACAATGAGCAGTTCTTC. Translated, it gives CASSLDRVAYNEQFF.

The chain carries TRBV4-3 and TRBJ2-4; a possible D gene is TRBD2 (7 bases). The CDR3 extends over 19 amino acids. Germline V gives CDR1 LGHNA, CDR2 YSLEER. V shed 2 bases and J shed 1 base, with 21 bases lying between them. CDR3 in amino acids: CASSQWGGRGVNAKNIQYF. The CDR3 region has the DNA TGCGCCAGCAGCCAATGGGGGGGCAGGGGAGTAAACGCCAAAAACATTCAGTACTTC.

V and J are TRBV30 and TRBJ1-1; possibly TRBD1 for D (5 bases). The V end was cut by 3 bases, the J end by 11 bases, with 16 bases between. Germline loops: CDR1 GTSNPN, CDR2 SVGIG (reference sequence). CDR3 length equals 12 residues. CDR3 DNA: TGTGCCTGGAGGGGGACTCGTGAGACGGCTTTCTTT. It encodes CAWRGTRETAFF.

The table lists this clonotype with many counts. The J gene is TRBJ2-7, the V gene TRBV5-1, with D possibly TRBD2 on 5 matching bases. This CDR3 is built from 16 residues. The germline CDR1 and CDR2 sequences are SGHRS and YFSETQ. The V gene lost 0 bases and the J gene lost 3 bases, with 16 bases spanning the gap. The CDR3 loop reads CASSLAGSSALYEQYF. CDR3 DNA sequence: TGCGCCAGCAGCTTGGCGGGGAGTAGCGCCCTCTACGAGCAGTACTTC. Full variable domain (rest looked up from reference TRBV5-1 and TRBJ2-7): KAGVTQTPRYLIKTRGQQVTLSCSPISGHRSVSWYQQTPGQGLQFLFEYFSETQRNKGNFPGRFSGRQFSNSRSEMNVSTLELGDSALYLCASSLAGSSALYEQYFGPGTRLTVT.

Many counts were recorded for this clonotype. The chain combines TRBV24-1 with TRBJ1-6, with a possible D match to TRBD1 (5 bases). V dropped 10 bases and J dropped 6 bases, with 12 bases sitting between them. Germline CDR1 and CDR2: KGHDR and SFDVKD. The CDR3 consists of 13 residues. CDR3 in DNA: TGTGCCACGTCCCGGGACTTTAATTCACCCCTCCACTTT. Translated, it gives CATSRDFNSPLHF.

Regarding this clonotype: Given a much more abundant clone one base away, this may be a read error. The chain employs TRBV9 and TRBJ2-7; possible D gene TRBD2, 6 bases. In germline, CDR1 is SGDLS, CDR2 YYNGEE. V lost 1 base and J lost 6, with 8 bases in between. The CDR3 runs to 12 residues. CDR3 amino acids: CASSVFGGEQYF. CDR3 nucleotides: TGTGCCAGCAGCGTATTCGGGGGCGAGCAGTACTTC. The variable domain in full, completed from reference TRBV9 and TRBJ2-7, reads DSGVTQTPKHLITATGQRVTLRCSPRSGDLSVYWYQQSLDQGLQFLIQYYNGEERAKGNILERFSAQQFPDLHSELNLSSLELGDSALYFCASSVFGGEQYFGPGTRLTVT.

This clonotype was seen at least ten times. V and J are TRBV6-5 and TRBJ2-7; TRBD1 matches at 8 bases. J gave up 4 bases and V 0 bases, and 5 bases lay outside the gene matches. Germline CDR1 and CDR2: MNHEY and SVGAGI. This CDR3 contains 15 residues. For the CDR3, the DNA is TGTGCCAGCAGTTACTCTCGGGACAGGTCTTACGAGCAGTACTTC. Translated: CASSYSRDRSYEQYF.

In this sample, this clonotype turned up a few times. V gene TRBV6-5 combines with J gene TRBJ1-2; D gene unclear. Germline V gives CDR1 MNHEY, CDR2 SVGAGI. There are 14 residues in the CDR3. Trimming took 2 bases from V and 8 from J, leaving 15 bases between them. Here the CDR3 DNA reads TGTGCCAGCAGTTACGGGCAGCTCTCCTCAGGCTACACCTTC. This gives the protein CASSYGQLSSGYTF.

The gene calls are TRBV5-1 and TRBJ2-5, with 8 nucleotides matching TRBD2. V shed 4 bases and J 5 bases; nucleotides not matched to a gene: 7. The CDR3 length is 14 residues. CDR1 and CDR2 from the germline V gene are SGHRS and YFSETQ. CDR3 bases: TGCGCCAGCAGCGCGAGCGGGGGCGCGGAGACCCAGTACTTC. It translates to CASSASGGAETQYF.

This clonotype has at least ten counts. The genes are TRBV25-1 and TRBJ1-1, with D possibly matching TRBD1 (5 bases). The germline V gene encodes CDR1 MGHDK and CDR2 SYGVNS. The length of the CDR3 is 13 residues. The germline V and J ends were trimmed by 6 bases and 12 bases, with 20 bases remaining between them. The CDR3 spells CASSPSGGTRTFF. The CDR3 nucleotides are TGTGCCAGCAGCCCCTCCGGGGGGACTAGAACTTTCTTT.

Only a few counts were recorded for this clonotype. CDR3 in amino acids: CASSLYAIEGDEQYF. CDR3 DNA: TGTGCCAGCAGCTTATATGCCATTGAGGGAGACGAGCAGTACTTC. The chain uses TRBV7-9 and TRBJ2-7; weak D call: TRBD2 (5 bases). The V gene's germline CDR1 is SEHNR and CDR2 FQNEAQ (reference sequence). V was trimmed by 2 bases and J by 5 bases, leaving 16 bases between them. The CDR3 is 15 amino acids.

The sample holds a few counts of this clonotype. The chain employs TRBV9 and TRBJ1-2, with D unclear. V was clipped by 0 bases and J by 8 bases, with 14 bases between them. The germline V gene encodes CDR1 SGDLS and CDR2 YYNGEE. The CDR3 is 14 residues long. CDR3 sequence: CASSVVLIMGGYTF. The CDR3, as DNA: TGTGCCAGCAGCGTAGTTCTAATTATGGGGGGCTACACCTTC.

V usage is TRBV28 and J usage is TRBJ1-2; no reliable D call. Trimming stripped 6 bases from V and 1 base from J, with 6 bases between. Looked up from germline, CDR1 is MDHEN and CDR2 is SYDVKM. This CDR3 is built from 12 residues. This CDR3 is CASSGVNYGYTF. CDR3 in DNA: TGTGCCAGCAGCGGGGTTAACTATGGCTACACCTTC.

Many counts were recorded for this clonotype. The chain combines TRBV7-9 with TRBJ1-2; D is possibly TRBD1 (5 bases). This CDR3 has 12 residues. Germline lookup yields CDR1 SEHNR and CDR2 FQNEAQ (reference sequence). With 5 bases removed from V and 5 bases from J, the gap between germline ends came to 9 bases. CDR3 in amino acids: CASSLQEYGYTF. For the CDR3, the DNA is TGTGCCAGCAGCCTACAGGAATATGGCTACACCTTC.

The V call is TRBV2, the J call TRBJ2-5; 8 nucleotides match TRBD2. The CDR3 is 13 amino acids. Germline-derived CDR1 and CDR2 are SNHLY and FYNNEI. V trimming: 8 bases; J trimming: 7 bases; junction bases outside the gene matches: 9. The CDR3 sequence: CASGPGLEGTQYF. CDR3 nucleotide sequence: TGTGCCAGCGGACCGGGACTAGAGGGGACCCAGTACTTC.

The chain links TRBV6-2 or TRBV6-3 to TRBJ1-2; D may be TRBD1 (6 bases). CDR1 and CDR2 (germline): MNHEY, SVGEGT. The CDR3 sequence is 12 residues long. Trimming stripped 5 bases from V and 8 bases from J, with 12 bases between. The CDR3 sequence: CASSNRVDGYTF. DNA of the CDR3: TGTGCCAGCAGTAACAGGGTTGACGGCTACACCTTC.

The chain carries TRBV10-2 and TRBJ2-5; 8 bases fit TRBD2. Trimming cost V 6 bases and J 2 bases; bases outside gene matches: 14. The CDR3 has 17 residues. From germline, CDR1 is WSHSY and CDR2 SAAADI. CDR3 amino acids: CASSVATLASGQETQYF. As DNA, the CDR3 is TGCGCCAGCAGCGTAGCTACATTGGCTAGCGGGCAAGAGACCCAGTACTTC.

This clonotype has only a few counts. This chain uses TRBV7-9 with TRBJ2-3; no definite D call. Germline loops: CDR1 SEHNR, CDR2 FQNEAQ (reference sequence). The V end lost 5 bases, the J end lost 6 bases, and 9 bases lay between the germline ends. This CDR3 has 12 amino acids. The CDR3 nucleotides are TGTGCCAGCAGCCCACAAGTGGATACGCAGTATTTT. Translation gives CASSPQVDTQYF.

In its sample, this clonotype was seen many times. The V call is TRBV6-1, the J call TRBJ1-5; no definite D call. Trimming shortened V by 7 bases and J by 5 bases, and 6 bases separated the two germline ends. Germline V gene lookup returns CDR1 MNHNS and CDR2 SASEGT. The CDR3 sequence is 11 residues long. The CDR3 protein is CASTEYQPQHF. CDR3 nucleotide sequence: TGTGCCAGCACTGAGTATCAGCCCCAGCATTTT.

CDR3 nucleotide sequence: TGCAGTGCAGCTACGACAGGGGGCTACGAGCAGTACTTC. Protein sequence: CSAATTGGYEQYF. The chain is built from TRBV20-1 and TRBJ2-7; 9 nucleotides line up with TRBD1. Germline CDR1 and CDR2: DFQATT and SNEGSKA (reference sequence). There are 13 residues in the CDR3. V gave up 6 bases and J gave up 3 bases; unmatched junction bases: 6.

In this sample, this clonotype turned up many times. The CDR3 DNA reads TGTGCCACCAGCAGAGGGGACAGTGTGGGAACCGGGGAGCTGTTTTTT. This translates into CATSRGDSVGTGELFF. The chain has TRBV15 and TRBJ2-2, with 7 bases matching TRBD1. J gave up 5 bases and V 1 base, and 7 bases lay outside the gene matches. This CDR3 has 16 residues. The germline V gene encodes CDR1 LNHNV and CDR2 YYDKDF (reference sequence).

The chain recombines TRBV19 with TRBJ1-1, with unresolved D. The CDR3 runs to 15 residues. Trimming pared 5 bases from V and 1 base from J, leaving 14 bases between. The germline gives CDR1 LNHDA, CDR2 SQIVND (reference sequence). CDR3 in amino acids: CASSPPVAENTEAFF. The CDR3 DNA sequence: TGTGCCAGTAGTCCACCGGTGGCGGAGAACACTGAAGCTTTCTTT.

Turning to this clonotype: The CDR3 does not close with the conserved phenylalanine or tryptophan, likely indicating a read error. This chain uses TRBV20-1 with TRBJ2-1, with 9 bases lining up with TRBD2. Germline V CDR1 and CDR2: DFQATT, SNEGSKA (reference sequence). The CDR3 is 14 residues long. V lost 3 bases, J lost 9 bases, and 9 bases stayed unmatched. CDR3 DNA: TGCAGTGCTAGGCAAAGCGGGGGGTGGGGTGAGCAGTTCCTC. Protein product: CSARQSGGWGEQFL.

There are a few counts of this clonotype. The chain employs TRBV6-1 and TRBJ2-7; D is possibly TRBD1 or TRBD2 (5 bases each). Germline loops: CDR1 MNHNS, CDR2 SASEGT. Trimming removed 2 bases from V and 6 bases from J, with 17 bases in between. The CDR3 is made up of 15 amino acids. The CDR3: CASSEYPGPGREQYF. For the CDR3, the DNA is TGTGCCAGCAGTGAATACCCGGGGCCGGGACGCGAGCAGTACTTC.